This T cell receptor (beta chain) was captured by sequencing in a study of T cells after yellow fever vaccination. Template-switching 5'RACE yielded the TCR cDNA; a universal primer site and UMIs were added in the process. TCRdb recomputed calls from the 5' RACE reads with MiXCR, one row per CDR3 protein. The table lists some 350,000 distinct CDR3 sequences, approximately 4.2% of them singletons. Trimming at V came to 5 bases and at J to 4 bases, leaving 9 bases not matched to a gene. The length of the CDR3 is 15 residues. Germline CDR1 is SGHTA and CDR2 is FQGTGA. This clonotype was detected ten times or more.

The sequencing used PBMCs, collected 5 days after the yellow fever booster vaccination. The source of this sequence is a man between 18 and 35 years old who received the YFV17D yellow fever vaccine. This chain connects TRBV7-3 to TRBJ2-5; 8 nucleotides agree with TRBD2. The CDR3 is CASSPGGGSSETQYF. In nucleotides, the CDR3 is TGTGCCAGCAGCCCCGGGGGGGGGAGTTCAGAGACCCAGTACTTC.